This T cell receptor beta chain was identified during a study of blood T cells in healthy people across ages. Sample-barcoded 5' priming and a J-beta primer mix drove a second PCR of about 6 to 12 cycles. Researchers report that a template-switch adaptor with 12 random nucleotides tagged each cDNA molecule. Using its own MiXCR run on the 5' RACE reads, TCRdb lists one record per CDR3 protein. The sample shows around 1,500,000 distinct CDR3 sequences, over 25% of them seen only once. The study, taken as a whole, reports: Significant beta diversity loss was already apparent by age about 39, declining roughly linearly. CMV infection status of these donors was not known.

Collection of ten milliliters of peripheral blood was performed for each donor. For this clonotype: Its target is not known.

The CDR3 loop spans 13 amino acids. Germline CDR1 and CDR2: SNHLY and FYNNEI. Trimming pared 6 bases from V and 4 bases from J, leaving 12 bases between. The TCR was taken from a woman aged 25 to 39 in good health. Sequencing used blood. The V call is TRBV2, the J call TRBJ1-1; D gene unclear. CDR3 sequence reads: CASSPEWGTEAFF. CDR3 in DNA: TGTGCCAGCAGCCCCGAATGGGGCACTGAAGCTTTCTTT.